This paragraph covers one T cell receptor (beta chain) sequence. This clonotype was counted at least ten times. Its antigen specificity is not known. Base qualities are not provided; no much larger clone lies one nucleotide away. This entry comes from a study of low-dose radiotherapy and immunotherapy resistance in tumors (dated by TCRdb to between 2021 and 2024). Background for the entire study: In Cohort 1, each fraction delivered 0.5 Gy every 2 weeks, and the prescribed total PTV dose was 6.5 Gy. Eight patients were included in the translational analysis, namely three from the first dose cohort plus the first five from the second dose cohort. Cyclophosphamide 200 mg/m2 was given intravenously every two weeks, one day before each radiation and immunotherapy administration. For Cohort 2, the dose was 1 Gy per fraction given every two weeks, adding up to 13 Gy in total across 26 weeks. Starting on cycle 1 day 1, patients took 300 mg of aspirin by mouth once a day for four cycles. No randomization into treatment groups was done for the people taking part in the trial. Patients were given nivolumab as a 240 mg flat dose every two weeks and ipilimumab at 1 mg/kg every six weeks, with both drugs delivered intravenously.

The CDR3 holds 14 amino acids from the cysteine to the phenylalanine. The DNA shown is the 42-base CDR3, in frame from base 1. Looking up the germline V gene yields CDR1 SGHTA and CDR2 FQGNSA. V is clipped by 5 bases and J by 0 bases, and the sequence between their germline boundaries is 11 bases long. For sequencing, an Illumina HiSeq 2500 was employed. First-strand cDNA was synthesized with Superscript III and a set of TRAV- and TRBV-specific primers, covering both TCRalpha and TCRbeta chains. TCRs were amplified with Phusion for 20 to 25 PCR cycles using a constant-region primer together with the adapter attached to the V primers. Amplification of the isolated mRNA was done with the MessageAmp II aRNA Amplification Kit, which involved a roughly 15-hour in vitro transcription at 37 degrees C. mRNA for TCR sequencing was isolated with the Dynabeads mRNA DIRECT Purification Kit. Indexed Illumina adapters were added in a second Phusion PCR of roughly 25 cycles, and the PCR products were purified with AMPure XP beads. In the original analysis: Custom Perl scripts pooled TCR sequences encoding the same protein, removed out-of-frame sequences and computed each clonotype's abundance. TCR sequences supported by only a single read were excluded from analysis. Among the metrics used to describe the repertoires were Shannon entropy, Gini index, clonality, richness, and the frequency of TCRs shared between repertoires. Through fastp at Q25 and MiXCR, TCRdb rebuilt clones from the public reads, retaining in-frame beta chains. Under each unique CDR3 protein, matching rows form one entry showing the most common genes and DNA. The V and J calls were not made by the authors but by TCRdb's processing. Recorded for this sample are 85,000 to 95,000 distinct CDR3 sequences; 20% to 25% of them occurred a single time. The ten largest account for 9.5% to 15% of the sample.

The sample's time point label, in plain terms: after trial treatment. This sample's treatment or condition label indicates: LDRT plus nivolumab, ipilimumab, low-dose cyclophosphamide and aspirin (RACIN trial). Donors were enrolled in RACIN, a single-arm phase I dose-escalation trial in which nivolumab, ipilimumab, aspirin, low-dose cyclophosphamide and low-dose radiotherapy were combined. Patients were eligible if they had advanced solid tumors that were TIL-negative. Sequenced material: PBMCs, taken after low-dose radiotherapy plus immunotherapy. The receptor chain draws on TRBV7-2 and TRBJ2-7; TRBD2 is possibly the D segment (6 matching bases). The origin of this receptor is a female donor with ovarian cancer. The DNA sequence is given as TGTGCCAGCAGCGACCGGGACTTCTCCTACGAGCAGTACTTC. Its coded protein is CASSDRDFSYEQYF. With all but the CDR3 taken from the reference TRBV7-2 and TRBJ2-7 genes, the full variable domain is: GAGVSQSPSNKVTEKGKDVELRCDPISGHTALYWYRQSLGQGLEFLIYFQGNSAPDKSGLPSDRFSAERTGGSVSTLTIQRTQQEDSAVYLCASSDRDFSYEQYFGPGTRLTVT.